This entry lists 5 T cell receptor beta chains sequenced from one sample in a study of Ad26.COV2.S vaccination and SARS-CoV-2 variants. The assay was immunoSEQ multiplex PCR, and TCRdb's table has in-frame clones only and misses some. This sample has around 400,000 clones, with around 90% found just once. Treatment in this sample: about 20 received Ad26.COV2.S at low or high dose, single or two shots; about 5 received placebo; per-sample allocation not given. It was on day 63 after the first vaccine or placebo injection that samples were taken. This specimen was peripheral blood, taken in a trial of Ad26.COV2.S vaccine versus placebo. The receptors come from a person between 18 and 65 years old who received the Ad26.COV2.S COVID-19 vaccine or a placebo.

The rearrangement uses TRBV7-6 and TRBJ2-2; possible D gene TRBD1, 6 bases. There are 16 residues in the CDR3. CDR1 is SGHVS, CDR2 FNYEAQ, per germline. Trimming cost V 2 bases and J 4 bases, with 14 bases left between them. This CDR3 reads CASSLRGQGLTGELFF. The DNA for the CDR3 is TGTGCCAGCAGCTTACGCGGGCAGGGGCTCACCGGGGAGCTGTTTTTT.

This chain connects TRBV30 to TRBJ1-1, with TRBD1 identical over 9 bases. This CDR3 contains 15 residues. Germline CDR1 and CDR2: GTSNPN and SVGIG (reference sequence). The chain's CDR3 is CAQHRGQGQNTEAFF. The CDR3 coding sequence is TGTGCTCAACACAGGGGGCAGGGACAGAACACTGAAGCTTTCTTT.

The rearrangement links TRBV27 to TRBJ1-3, with D tentatively TRBD1 (6 bases). The CDR3 runs to 17 residues. Trimming removed 2 bases from V and 3 bases from J, with 17 bases in between. CDR1 is MNHEY and CDR2 is SMNVEV in the germline V gene (reference sequence). The CDR3 region is CASSLPRTASLGNTIYF. The DNA for the CDR3 is TGTGCCAGCAGTTTACCCCGGACAGCCTCTCTTGGAAACACCATATATTTT.

V usage is TRBV4-3 and J usage is TRBJ2-1; no definite D call. The CDR3 length is 13 residues. Trimming shortened V by 4 bases and J by 5 bases, and 9 bases separated the two germline ends. Germline assignment: CDR1 LGHNA and CDR2 YSLEER. The CDR3 nucleotides are TGCGCCAGCAGCCCCTGGACCCACAATGAGCAGTTCTTC. It yields the protein CASSPWTHNEQFF.

The V and J genes are TRBV29-1 and TRBJ2-3; 7 positions match TRBD1. Germline V gives CDR1 SQVTM, CDR2 ANQGSEA. This CDR3 spans 13 amino acids. With V trimmed by 6 bases and J by 0 bases, 3 bases remained unmatched. The CDR3 loop reads CSVMGQSTDTQYF. The CDR3 nucleotides are TGCAGCGTGATGGGACAGAGCACAGATACGCAGTATTTT.